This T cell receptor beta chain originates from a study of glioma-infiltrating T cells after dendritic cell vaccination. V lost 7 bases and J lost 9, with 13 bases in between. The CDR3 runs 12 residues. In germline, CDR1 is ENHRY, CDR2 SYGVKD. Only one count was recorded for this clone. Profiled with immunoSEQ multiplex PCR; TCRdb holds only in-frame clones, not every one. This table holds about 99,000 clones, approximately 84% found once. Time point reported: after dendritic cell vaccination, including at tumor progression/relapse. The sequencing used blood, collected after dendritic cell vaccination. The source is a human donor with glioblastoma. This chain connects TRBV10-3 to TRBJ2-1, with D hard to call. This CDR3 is CAIKDTAPEQFF. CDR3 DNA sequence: TGTGCCATCAAAGATACAGCCCCTGAGCAGTTCTTC.